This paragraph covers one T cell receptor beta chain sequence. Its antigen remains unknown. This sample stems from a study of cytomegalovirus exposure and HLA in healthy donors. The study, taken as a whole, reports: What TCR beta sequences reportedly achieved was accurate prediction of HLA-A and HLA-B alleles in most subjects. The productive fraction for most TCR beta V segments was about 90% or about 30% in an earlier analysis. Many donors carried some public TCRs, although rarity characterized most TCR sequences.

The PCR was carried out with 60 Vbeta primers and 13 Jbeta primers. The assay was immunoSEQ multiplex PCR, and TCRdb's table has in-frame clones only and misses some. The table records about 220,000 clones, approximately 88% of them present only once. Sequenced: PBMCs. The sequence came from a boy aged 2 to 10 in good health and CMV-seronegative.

The chain's CDR3 is CAISELAGGADTQYF. The CDR3 nucleotides read TGTGCCATCAGTGAGCTAGCGGGAGGTGCGGATACGCAGTATTTT. The gene calls are TRBV10-3 and TRBJ2-3, with 11 nucleotides matching TRBD2. This CDR3 region has 15 residues. The J segment lost 6 bases and the V segment lost 2 bases, leaving 4 bases of the junction unmatched. CDR1 and CDR2 (germline): ENHRY, SYGVKD.